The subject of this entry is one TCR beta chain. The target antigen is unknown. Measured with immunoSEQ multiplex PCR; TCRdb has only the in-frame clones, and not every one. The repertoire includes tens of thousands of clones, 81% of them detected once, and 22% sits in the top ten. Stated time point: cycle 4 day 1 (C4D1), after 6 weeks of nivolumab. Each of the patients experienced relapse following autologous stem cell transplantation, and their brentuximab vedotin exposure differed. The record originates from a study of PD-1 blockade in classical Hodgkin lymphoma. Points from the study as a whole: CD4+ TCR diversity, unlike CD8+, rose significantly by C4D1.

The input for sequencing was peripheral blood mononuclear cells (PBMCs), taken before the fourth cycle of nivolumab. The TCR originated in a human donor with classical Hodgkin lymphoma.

The CDR3 loop reads CASSSIQGSGQPQHF. In DNA form, the CDR3 reads TGTGCCAGCAGTTCCATTCAGGGATCAGGTCAGCCCCAGCATTTT. This sequence joins TRBV27 and TRBJ1-5; D may be TRBD1 (5 bases). The CDR3 is 15 amino acids. V was shortened by 4 bases and J by 6 bases, with 16 bases between the two germline ends. In germline, CDR1 is MNHEY, CDR2 SMNVEV (reference sequence).